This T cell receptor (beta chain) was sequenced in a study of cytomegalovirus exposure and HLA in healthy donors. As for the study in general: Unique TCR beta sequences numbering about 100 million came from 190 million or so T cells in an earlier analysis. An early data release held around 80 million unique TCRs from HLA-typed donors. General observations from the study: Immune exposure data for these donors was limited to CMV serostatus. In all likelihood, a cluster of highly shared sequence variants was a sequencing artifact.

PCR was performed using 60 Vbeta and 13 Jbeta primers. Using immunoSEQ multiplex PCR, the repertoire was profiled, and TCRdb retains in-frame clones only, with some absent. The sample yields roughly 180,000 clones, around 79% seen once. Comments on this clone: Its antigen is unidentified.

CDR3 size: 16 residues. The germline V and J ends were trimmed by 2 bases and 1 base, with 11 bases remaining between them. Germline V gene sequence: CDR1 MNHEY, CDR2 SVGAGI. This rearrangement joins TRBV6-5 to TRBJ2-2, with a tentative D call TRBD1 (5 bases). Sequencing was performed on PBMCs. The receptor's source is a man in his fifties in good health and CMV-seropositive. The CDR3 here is CASSYIGQGNTGELFF. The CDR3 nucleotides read TGTGCCAGCAGTTACATTGGTCAGGGGAACACCGGGGAGCTGTTTTTT.